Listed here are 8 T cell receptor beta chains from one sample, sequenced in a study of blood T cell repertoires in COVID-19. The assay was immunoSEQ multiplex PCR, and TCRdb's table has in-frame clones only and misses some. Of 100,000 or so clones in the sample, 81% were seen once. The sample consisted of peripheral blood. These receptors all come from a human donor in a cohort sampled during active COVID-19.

The CDR3, as DNA: TGCGCCAGCAGGGAGGTTACCGAGAACTATGGCTACACCTTC. It translates to CASREVTENYGYTF. The chain is built from TRBV5-1 and TRBJ1-2; D unclear. Deletions cut 5 bases from V and 2 bases from J, with 13 bases between. The V gene's germline CDR1 is SGHRS and CDR2 YFSETQ. The CDR3 extends over 14 amino acids.

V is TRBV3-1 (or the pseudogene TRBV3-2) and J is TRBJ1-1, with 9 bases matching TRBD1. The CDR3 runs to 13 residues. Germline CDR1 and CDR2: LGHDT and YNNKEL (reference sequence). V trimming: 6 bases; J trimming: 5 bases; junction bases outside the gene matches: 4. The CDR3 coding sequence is TGTGCCAGCAGACTTGGACAGGGGACTGAAGCTTTCTTT. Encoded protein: CASRLGQGTEAFF.

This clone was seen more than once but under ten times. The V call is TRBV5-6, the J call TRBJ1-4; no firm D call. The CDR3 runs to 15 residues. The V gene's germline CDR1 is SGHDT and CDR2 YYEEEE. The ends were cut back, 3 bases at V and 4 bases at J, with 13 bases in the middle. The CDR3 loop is CASSSLRSYNEKLFF. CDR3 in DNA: TGTGCCAGCAGCTCACTGCGTTCTTATAATGAAAAACTGTTTTTT.

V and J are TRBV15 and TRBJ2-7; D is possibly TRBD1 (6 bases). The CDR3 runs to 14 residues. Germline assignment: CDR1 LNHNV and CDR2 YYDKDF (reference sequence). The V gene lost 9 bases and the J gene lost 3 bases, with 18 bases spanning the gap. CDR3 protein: CATREIGTNYEQYF. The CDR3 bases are TGTGCCACGAGAGAAATCGGGACAAACTACGAGCAGTACTTC. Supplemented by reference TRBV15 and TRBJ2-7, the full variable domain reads DAMVIQNPRYQVTQFGKPVTLSCSQTLNHNVMYWYQQKSSQAPKLLFHYYDKDFNNEADTPDNFQSRRPNTSFCFLDIRSPGLGDTAMYLCATREIGTNYEQYFGPGTRLTVT.

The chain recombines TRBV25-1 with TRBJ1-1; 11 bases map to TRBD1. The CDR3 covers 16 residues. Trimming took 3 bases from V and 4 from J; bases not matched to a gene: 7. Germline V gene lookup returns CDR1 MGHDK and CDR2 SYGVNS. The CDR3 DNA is TGTGCCAGCAGTGACGAAGGACAGGGGGCTGTCACTGAAGCTTTCTTT. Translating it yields CASSDEGQGAVTEAFF.

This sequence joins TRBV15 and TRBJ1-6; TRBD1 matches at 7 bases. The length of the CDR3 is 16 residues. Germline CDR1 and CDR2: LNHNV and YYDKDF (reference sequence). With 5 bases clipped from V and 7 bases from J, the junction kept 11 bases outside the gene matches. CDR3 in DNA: TGTGCCACCAGCGCCCGGGACAGCTGGGAGAATTCACCCCTCCACTTT. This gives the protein CATSARDSWENSPLHF.

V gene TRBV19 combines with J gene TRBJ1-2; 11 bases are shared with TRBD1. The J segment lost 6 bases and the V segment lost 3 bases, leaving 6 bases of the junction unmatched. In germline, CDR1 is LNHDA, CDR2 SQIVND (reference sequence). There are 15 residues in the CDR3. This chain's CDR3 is CASSIGGQGADGYTF. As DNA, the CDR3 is TGTGCCAGTAGTATTGGCGGACAGGGGGCGGATGGCTACACCTTC.

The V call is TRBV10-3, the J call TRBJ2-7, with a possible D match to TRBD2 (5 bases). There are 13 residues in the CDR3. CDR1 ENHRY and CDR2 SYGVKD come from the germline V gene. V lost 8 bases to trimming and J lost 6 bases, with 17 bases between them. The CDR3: CAIRTGIFSEQYF. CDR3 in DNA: TGTGCCATCCGGACTGGGATCTTCTCCGAGCAGTACTTC.